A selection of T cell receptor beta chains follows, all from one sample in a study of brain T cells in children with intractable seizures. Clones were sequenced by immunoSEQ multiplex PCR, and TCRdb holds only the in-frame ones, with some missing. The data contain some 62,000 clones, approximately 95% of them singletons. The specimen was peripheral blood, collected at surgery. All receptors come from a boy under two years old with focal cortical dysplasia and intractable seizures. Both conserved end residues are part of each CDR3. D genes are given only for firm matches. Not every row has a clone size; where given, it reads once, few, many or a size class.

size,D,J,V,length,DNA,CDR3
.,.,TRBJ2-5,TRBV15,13,TGTGCCACCAGCAGAGAGCCGCGGGAGACCCAGTACTTC,CATSREPRETQYF
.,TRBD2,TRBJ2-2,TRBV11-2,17,TGTGCCAGCCCGGGACTAGCGGGAGGGCTTGGCACCGGGGAGCTGTTTTTT,CASPGLAGGLGTGELFF
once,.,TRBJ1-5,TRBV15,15,TGTGCCACCAGCAGAGGAACAGGGATCAATCAGCCCCAGCATTTT,CATSRGTGINQPQHF
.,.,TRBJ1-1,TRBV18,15,TGTGCCAGCTCACCACTCAGGGGAGGGGACACTGAAGCTTTCTTT,CASSPLRGGDTEAFF
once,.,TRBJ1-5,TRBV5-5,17,TGTGCCAGCAGCTTGGCTGCAGGGGCCCTTGGCAATCAGCCCCAGCATTTT,CASSLAAGALGNQPQHF
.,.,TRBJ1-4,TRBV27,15,TGTGCCAGCAGTTTGAACAGGCGGGGGGGTGAAAAACTGTTTTTT,CASSLNRRGGEKLFF
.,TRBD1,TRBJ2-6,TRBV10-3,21,TGTGCCATCAGTGAGTCGAAATTGGGACAGGGGGGCCTCTCTGGGGCCAACGTCCTGACTTTC,CAISESKLGQGGLSGANVLTF
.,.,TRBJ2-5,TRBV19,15,TGTGCCAGTACCACAACCGGGACACCCCAAGAGACCCAGTACTTC,CASTTTGTPQETQYF
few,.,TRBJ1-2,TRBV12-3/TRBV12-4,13,TGTGCCAGTAGGGAGGAGAGAAGCTATGGCTACACCTTC,CASREERSYGYTF
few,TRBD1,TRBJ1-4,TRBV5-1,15,TGCGCCAGCAGCCCCCAGGGGGCCCGTAATGAAAAACTGTTTTTT,CASSPQGARNEKLFF
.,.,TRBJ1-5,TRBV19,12,TGTGCCAGCCGATACGGCAATCAGCCCCAGCATTTT,CASRYGNQPQHF
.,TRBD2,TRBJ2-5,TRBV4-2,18,TGTGCCAGCAGCCAAGCTATCCGACGGCGGGAGGGGCGAGAGACCCAGTACTTC,CASSQAIRRREGRETQYF
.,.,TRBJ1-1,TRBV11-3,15,TGTGCCAGCAGCTTAGAACGGAGACAGAACACTGAAGCTTTCTTT,CASSLERRQNTEAFF
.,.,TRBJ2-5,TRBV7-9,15,TGTGCCAGCAGCTTAGAACTTATCGTTCAAGAGACCCAGTACTTC,CASSLELIVQETQYF
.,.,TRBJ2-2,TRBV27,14,TGTGCCAGCAGTTTATCAGGGGGCACCGGGGAGCTGTTTTTT,CASSLSGGTGELFF
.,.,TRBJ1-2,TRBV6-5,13,TGTGCCAGCAGTCCACTGGGTTTCTATGGCTACACCTTC,CASSPLGFYGYTF
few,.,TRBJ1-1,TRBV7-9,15,TGTGCCAGCAGCTTAGCAGAGGGGAGTTACACTGAAGCTTTCTTT,CASSLAEGSYTEAFF
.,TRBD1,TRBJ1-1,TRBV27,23,TGTGCCAGCAGTTTACAGTATCGCGGGACAGGGACCGCCGTTCGGATGCTCTCCACTGAAGCTTTCTTT,CASSLQYRGTGTAVRMLSTEAFF
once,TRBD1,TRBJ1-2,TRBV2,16,TGTGCCAGCAACAAAACGCCAGGACAGGGTGGGTCTGGCTACACCTTC,CASNKTPGQGGSGYTF
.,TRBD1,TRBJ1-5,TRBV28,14,TGTGCCAGCAGTTTATTTACAGGGGACCAGCCCCAGCATTTT,CASSLFTGDQPQHF
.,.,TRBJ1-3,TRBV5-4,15,TGTGCCAGCAGCTTACCGGCAGGGGAGCGAAACACCATATATTTT,CASSLPAGERNTIYF
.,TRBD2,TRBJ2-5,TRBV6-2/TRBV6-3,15,TGTGCCAGCAGTATCAGACTAGCATCCCAAGAGACCCAGTACTTC,CASSIRLASQETQYF
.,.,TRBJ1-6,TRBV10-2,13,TGCGCCAGCAGTGAGTCGGGCAATTCACCCCTCCACTTT,CASSESGNSPLHF
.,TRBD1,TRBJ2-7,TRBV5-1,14,TGCGCCAGCACCGTGACAGGGCCCTCAGGCGAGCAGTACTTC,CASTVTGPSGEQYF
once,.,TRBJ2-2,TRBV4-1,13,TGCGCCAGCAGCCAAGCGGGTACCGGGGAGCTGTTTTTT,CASSQAGTGELFF
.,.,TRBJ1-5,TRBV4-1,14,TGCGCCAGCAGCCAAGCCCAGGGCGGTCAGCCCCAGCATTTT,CASSQAQGGQPQHF
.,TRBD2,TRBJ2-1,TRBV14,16,TGTGCCAGCGCTCTAGCGGGAGGGCCCCACTACAATGAGCAGTTCTTC,CASALAGGPHYNEQFF
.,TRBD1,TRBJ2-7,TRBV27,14,TGTGCCACCGCATCCTACCGGGACAGCTACGAGCAGTACTTC,CATASYRDSYEQYF
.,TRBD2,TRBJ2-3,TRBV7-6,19,TGTGCCAGCAGCTTAGATCCAGCGGGGGGGCCGTTAAGCACAGATACGCAGTATTTT,CASSLDPAGGPLSTDTQYF
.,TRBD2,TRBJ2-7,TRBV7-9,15,TGTGCCAGCAGCTCGCTAGCGGGAGGGCCGTACGAGCAGTACTTC,CASSSLAGGPYEQYF
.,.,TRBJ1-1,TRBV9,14,TGTGCCAGCAGCGTATACAGTGGGAACACTGAAGCTTTCTTT,CASSVYSGNTEAFF
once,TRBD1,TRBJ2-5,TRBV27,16,TGTGCCAGCAGTTTACCTCACAGGGGCCCCCAAGAGACCCAGTACTTC,CASSLPHRGPQETQYF
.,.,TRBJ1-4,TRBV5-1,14,TGCGCCAGCAGCTTGGCGGGGCTGAATGAAAAACTGTTTTTT,CASSLAGLNEKLFF
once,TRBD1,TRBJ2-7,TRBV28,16,TGTGCCAGCAGTCTAATCCGGACAGGGGGCTCCTACGAGCAGTACTTC,CASSLIRTGGSYEQYF
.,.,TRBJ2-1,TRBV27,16,TGTGCCAGCAGTTCTCCCTCTAGGAGCTCCTACAATGAGCAGTTCTTC,CASSSPSRSSYNEQFF
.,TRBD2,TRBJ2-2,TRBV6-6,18,TGTGCCAGCAGTCCCATCTCAGCGGGAAAAACGAACACCGGGGAGCTGTTTTTT,CASSPISAGKTNTGELFF
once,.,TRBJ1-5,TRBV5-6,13,TGTGCCAGCAGCTTGAGGACTGGGCAGCCCCAGCATTTT,CASSLRTGQPQHF
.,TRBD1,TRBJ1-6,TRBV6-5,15,TGTGCCAGCCGCGACAGGGTAATGGGAAATTCACCCCTCCACTTT,CASRDRVMGNSPLHF
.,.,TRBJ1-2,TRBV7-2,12,TGTGCCAGCAGCCCCGGGAACTATGGCTACACCTTC,CASSPGNYGYTF
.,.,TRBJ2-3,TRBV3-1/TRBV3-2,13,TGTGCCAGCAGCCAAGTTGTCACAGATACGCAGTATTTT,CASSQVVTDTQYF
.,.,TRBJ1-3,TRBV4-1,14,TGCGCCAGCAGCCAGCTCACAGTGGGAAACACCATATATTTT,CASSQLTVGNTIYF
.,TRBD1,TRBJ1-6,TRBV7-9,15,TGTGCCAGCAGCCTGGGGACAGGGACCCATTCACCCCTCCACTTT,CASSLGTGTHSPLHF
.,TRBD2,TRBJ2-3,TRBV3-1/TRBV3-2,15,TGTGCCAGCAGCCAAGACCCGGGACTAGCTGATACGCAGTATTTT,CASSQDPGLADTQYF
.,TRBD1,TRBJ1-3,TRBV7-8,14,TGTGCCAGCAGCTCCCGGGACAGAAGAAACACCATATATTTT,CASSSRDRRNTIYF
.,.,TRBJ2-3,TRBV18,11,TGTGCCAGCTCACCACAAGATACGCAGTATTTT,CASSPQDTQYF
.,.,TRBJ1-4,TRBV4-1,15,TGCGCCAGCAGCCAAGGCCTCGGACAGAGGGAAAAACTGTTTTTT,CASSQGLGQREKLFF
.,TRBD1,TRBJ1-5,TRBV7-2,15,TGTGCCAGCAGCTCGGGACAGGGGAACAATCAGCCCCAGCATTTT,CASSSGQGNNQPQHF
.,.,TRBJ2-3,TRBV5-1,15,TGCGCCAGCAGCTTGCTCAGCAGGTCCACAGATACGCAGTATTTT,CASSLLSRSTDTQYF